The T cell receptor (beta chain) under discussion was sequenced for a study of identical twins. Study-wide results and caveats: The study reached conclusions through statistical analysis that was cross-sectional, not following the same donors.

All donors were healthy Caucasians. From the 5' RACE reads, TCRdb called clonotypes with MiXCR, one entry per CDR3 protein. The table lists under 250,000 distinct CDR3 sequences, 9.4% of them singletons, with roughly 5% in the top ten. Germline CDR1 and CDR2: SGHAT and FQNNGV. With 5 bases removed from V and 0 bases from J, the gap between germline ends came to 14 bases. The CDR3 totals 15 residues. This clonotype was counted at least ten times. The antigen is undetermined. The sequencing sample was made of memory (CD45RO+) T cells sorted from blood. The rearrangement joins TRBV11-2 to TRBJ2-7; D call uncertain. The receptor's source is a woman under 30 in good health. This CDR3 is CASSPPGLSSYEQYF. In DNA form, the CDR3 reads TGTGCCAGCAGCCCCCCTGGGCTTTCCTCCTACGAGCAGTACTTC.